This TCR beta chain emerged from a study of control samples from healthy donors and cancer patients. The germline V gene encodes CDR1 GTSNPN and CDR2 SVGIG (reference sequence). The CDR3 loop spans 10 amino acids. Trimming shortened V by 3 bases and J by 11 bases, and 10 bases separated the two germline ends. Sequencing used immunoSEQ multiplex PCR; TCRdb keeps in-frame clones, though not all of them. The table records around 250,000 clones, 82% of them present only once. Sequencing input: PBMCs. The rearrangement uses TRBV30 and TRBJ1-1, with D maybe TRBD1 (5 bases). The sequence derives from a woman in her sixties or seventies with lung cancer. The CDR3 loop reads CAWRAGRAFF. CDR3 DNA: TGTGCCTGGAGAGCGGGACGTGCTTTCTTT.